The 17 T cell receptor beta chains listed next were all sequenced from one sample in a study of cytomegalovirus exposure and HLA in healthy donors. The PCR was carried out with 60 Vbeta primers and 13 Jbeta primers. Method: immunoSEQ multiplex PCR; TCRdb's copy keeps in-frame clones and lacks some. The sample lists roughly 100,000 clones, approximately 64% occurring once. Input material: PBMCs. The receptor source for this set is a woman aged 50 to 60 in good health and CMV-seronegative.

The chain combines TRBV10-3 with TRBJ1-1, with D perhaps TRBD1 (5 bases). Between the trimmed V and J ends, which lost 0 bases and 1 base, there was a span of 6 bases. The CDR3 runs to 14 residues. Germline V lookup: CDR1 ENHRY, CDR2 SYGVKD. CDR3: CAISESGGNTEAFF. The CDR3 nucleotides read TGTGCCATCAGTGAGTCGGGGGGGAACACTGAAGCTTTCTTT.

The chain joins TRBV7-9 to TRBJ1-2, with 7 bases matching TRBD1. The germline gives CDR1 SEHNR, CDR2 FQNEAQ (reference sequence). Trimming cost V 2 bases and J 8 bases; bases outside gene matches: 5. This CDR3 region has 13 residues. The CDR3: CASSLSRGLGYTF. The CDR3 DNA is TGTGCCAGCAGCTTAAGTAGGGGGCTGGGCTACACCTTC.

The chain couples TRBV13 to TRBJ2-3, with D perhaps TRBD2 (6 bases). Trimming removed 5 bases at V and 0 bases at J, with 15 bases between. The CDR3 is made up of 16 amino acids. The germline V gene has CDR1 PRHDT and CDR2 FYEKMQ (reference sequence). In nucleotides, the CDR3 is TGTGCCAGCAGCCATCGGGACTCCCTAAGCACAGATACGCAGTATTTT. Residues: CASSHRDSLSTDTQYF.

The V gene is TRBV6-6, the J gene TRBJ1-6; no clear D gene. Germline V gene lookup returns CDR1 MNHNY and CDR2 SVGAGI (reference sequence). The CDR3 contains 13 residues. V gave up 7 bases and J gave up 0 bases, with 4 bases separating them. The DNA for the CDR3 is TGTGCCAGCACGAGCTCCTATAATTCACCCCTCCACTTT. Its translation is CASTSSYNSPLHF.

V and J are TRBV5-1 and TRBJ2-7; D perhaps matches TRBD1 (5 bases). The germline V gene has CDR1 SGHRS and CDR2 YFSETQ. V was trimmed by 3 bases and J by 2 bases, leaving 12 bases between them. The CDR3 is made up of 14 amino acids. The CDR3 loop reads CASSSQDITYEQYF. As DNA, the CDR3 is TGCGCCAGCAGCTCCCAGGACATAACCTACGAGCAGTACTTC.

The chain links TRBV10-3 to TRBJ1-1, with D uncertain. The germline gives CDR1 ENHRY, CDR2 SYGVKD. V lost 5 bases, J lost 3 bases, and 10 bases lay in between. CDR3 size: 13 residues. In DNA form, the CDR3 reads TGTGCCATCAGTCTGACCGGGGACACTGAAGCTTTCTTT. Translated: CAISLTGDTEAFF.

The CDR3 DNA is TGTGCCAGCAGCTTACCCAGCGGGAGGTCTAATGAGCAGTTCTTC. Translation gives CASSLPSGRSNEQFF. The chain has TRBV7-8 and TRBJ2-1; 9 bases are a match to TRBD2. The junction had 6 bases not matched to a gene; V was cut back by 2 bases and J by 7 bases. The germline CDR1 and CDR2 sequences are SGHVS and FQNEAQ. The CDR3 is made up of 15 amino acids.

This chain's CDR3 is CASRLAGVDEQYF. The DNA for the CDR3 is TGTGCCAGCAGACTAGCGGGAGTGGACGAGCAGTACTTC. The chain joins TRBV27 to TRBJ2-7; 11 positions match TRBD2. Germline lookup yields CDR1 MNHEY and CDR2 SMNVEV (reference sequence). Trimming took 6 bases from V and 5 from J; bases not matched to a gene: 3. This CDR3 is built from 13 residues.

The chain combines TRBV19 with TRBJ2-7; 7 bases are shared with TRBD1. The CDR3 loop spans 15 amino acids. Germline V lookup: CDR1 LNHDA, CDR2 SQIVND (reference sequence). V lost 1 base to trimming and J lost 4 bases; unmatched junction nucleotides: 7. CDR3 in amino acids: CASSIGGTVPYEQYF. The CDR3 DNA is TGTGCCAGTAGTATAGGAGGGACAGTTCCGTACGAGCAGTACTTC.

V gene TRBV6-5 combines with J gene TRBJ2-2; a possible D gene is TRBD1 (6 bases). V was trimmed by 2 bases and J by 6 bases, leaving 7 bases between them. The CDR3 contains 13 residues. From germline, CDR1 is MNHEY and CDR2 SVGAGI. The CDR3 protein is CASSYAGAGELFF. Here the CDR3 DNA reads TGTGCCAGCAGTTACGCAGGGGCCGGGGAGCTGTTTTTT.

This chain connects TRBV19 to TRBJ2-1; a weak D match, TRBD1 (6 bases). Trimming cost V 4 bases and J 6 bases, with 13 bases left between them. This CDR3 comprises 14 residues. Germline lookup yields CDR1 LNHDA and CDR2 SQIVND (reference sequence). The CDR3 DNA follows: TGTGCCAGTAGTACCACAGGGCGGATCAATGAGCAGTTCTTC. Amino acid sequence: CASSTTGRINEQFF.

The chain links TRBV7-2 to TRBJ2-7, with TRBD2 matching 10 bases. In germline, CDR1 is SGHTA, CDR2 FQGNSA. This CDR3 has 15 amino acids. The J segment lost 5 bases and the V segment lost 0 bases, leaving 4 bases of the junction unmatched. The CDR3 here is CASSLAGLAINEQYF. The CDR3 bases are TGTGCCAGCAGCTTAGCGGGACTAGCGATCAACGAGCAGTACTTC.

The count of this clone is one. The chain recombines TRBV7-6 with TRBJ2-1; 16 bases align to TRBD2. The CDR3 contains 16 residues. The V and J ends lost 5 bases and 7 bases, in that order; junction bases with no gene match: 5. Germline CDR1 reads SGHVS; CDR2 reads FNYEAQ. The CDR3 sequence: CASSLEGLAGGNEQFF. CDR3 sequence (DNA): TGTGCCAGCAGCCTTGAGGGACTAGCGGGGGGGAATGAGCAGTTCTTC.

This CDR3 reads CASSASLNNEQFF. The CDR3 DNA follows: TGTGCCAGCAGTGCCTCACTAAACAATGAGCAGTTCTTC. The chain combines TRBV28 with TRBJ2-1; D is undetermined. V was clipped by 5 bases and J by 5 bases, with 10 bases between them. Per the germline V gene, CDR1 is MDHEN and CDR2 is SYDVKM. The CDR3 has 13 amino acids.

In DNA form, the CDR3 reads TGCGCCAGCAGCACTGGGACAGGGGGAGAGACCCAGTACTTC. Translated: CASSTGTGGETQYF. The chain has TRBV5-1 and TRBJ2-5, with TRBD1 identical over 11 bases. After removal of 4 bases from V and 4 bases from J, the junction contained 3 bases not matched to a gene. The CDR3 loop spans 14 amino acids. Germline V gives CDR1 SGHRS, CDR2 YFSETQ.

The V and J genes are TRBV27 and TRBJ1-2, with TRBD1 matching over 9 bases. The CDR3 contains 13 residues. Trimming took 6 bases from V and 9 from J; bases not matched to a gene: 8. The germline V gene encodes CDR1 MNHEY and CDR2 SMNVEV (reference sequence). In DNA form, the CDR3 reads TGTGCCAGCAGCAGCACCGGGACAGGGAGCTACACCTTC. Protein sequence: CASSSTGTGSYTF.

The gene calls are TRBV7-9 and TRBJ2-7; 8 nucleotides match TRBD1. Germline V gene lookup returns CDR1 SEHNR and CDR2 FQNEAQ (reference sequence). J lost 6 bases, V lost 4 bases, and 11 bases had no gene match. The CDR3 extends over 15 amino acids. The CDR3 spells CASSSRTGRTSEQYF. The CDR3 coding sequence is TGTGCCAGCAGCTCACGGACAGGGCGGACCAGCGAGCAGTACTTC. Variable domain in full (rest from reference TRBV7-9 and TRBJ2-7): DTGVSQNPRHKITKRGQNVTFRCDPISEHNRLYWYRQTLGQGPEFLTYFQNEAQLEKSRLLSDRFSAERPKGSFSTLEIQRTEQGDSAMYLCASSSRTGRTSEQYFGPGTRLTVT.